Listed below are T cell receptor beta chains from one sample, sequenced in a study of cytomegalovirus exposure and HLA in healthy donors. Profiling relied on immunoSEQ multiplex PCR, and the TCRdb table lists in-frame clones only, not all of them. The repertoire has roughly 130,000 clones, over 60% of them found once; the top ten carry approximately 1.8%. The specimen sequenced was PBMCs. The receptors were gathered from a man aged 35 to 55 in good health and CMV-seronegative. Both conserved end residues are part of each CDR3. The order of the fields is J gene, V gene, clone size, D gene, CDR3 protein, CDR3 DNA. A D gene is named only where the DNA matches it firmly. Not every row has a clone size; where given, it reads once, few, many or a size class.

TRBJ2-7,TRBV19,NA,NA,CASSIWGVNEQYF,TGTGCCAGTAGTATTTGGGGGGTGAACGAGCAGTACTTC
TRBJ1-2,TRBV28,NA,NA,CASSAGASKGYTF,TGTGCCAGCAGCGCAGGGGCGTCGAAAGGCTACACCTTC
TRBJ1-1,TRBV7-6,few,NA,CASSLAGASGSEAFF,TGTGCCAGCAGCTTAGCGGGGGCCTCAGGGAGTGAAGCTTTCTTT
TRBJ2-2,TRBV7-9,few,NA,CASSSSPLAANTGELFF,TGTGCCAGCAGCTCCTCCCCTTTAGCGGCTAACACCGGGGAGCTGTTTTTT
TRBJ2-1,TRBV6-1,few,TRBD1,CASFSDRGDFEQFF,TGTGCCAGCTTTTCGGACAGGGGTGATTTTGAGCAGTTCTTC
TRBJ2-2,TRBV28,NA,TRBD2,CASSYPHRTSGALNTGELFF,TGTGCCAGCAGTTACCCCCACCGGACTAGCGGGGCCCTGAACACCGGGGAGCTGTTTTTT
TRBJ2-2,TRBV30,NA,NA,CAWSVGVRETGELFF,TGTGCCTGGAGTGTCGGAGTGAGGGAGACCGGGGAGCTGTTTTTT
TRBJ2-5,TRBV28,NA,NA,CASSLSGVTQYF,TGTGCCAGCAGTTTATCCGGGGTAACCCAGTACTTC
TRBJ1-3,TRBV6-5,NA,NA,CASSYSIAGAGNTIYF,TGTGCCAGCAGTTACTCGATTGCAGGGGCTGGAAACACCATATATTTT
TRBJ2-7,TRBV28,few,TRBD1,CASSLAGTGVQEQYF,TGTGCCAGCAGTTTGGCCGGGACAGGGGTACAGGAGCAGTACTTC
TRBJ1-1,TRBV6-5,NA,TRBD1,CASSSGTVEAFF,TGTGCCAGCAGTTCCGGGACAGTTGAAGCTTTCTTT
TRBJ1-1,TRBV5-4,NA,NA,CASSANRNTEAFF,TGTGCCAGCAGCGCAAACAGGAACACTGAAGCTTTCTTT
TRBJ2-7,TRBV5-4,NA,TRBD1,CASSLGQGSSYEQYF,TGTGCCAGCAGCTTAGGACAGGGGAGCTCCTACGAGCAGTACTTC
TRBJ2-1,TRBV5-4,NA,NA,CASGDGPSSYNEQFF,TGTGCCAGCGGAGACGGCCCTAGCTCCTACAATGAGCAGTTCTTC
TRBJ2-5,TRBV7-2,NA,TRBD2,CASSLGLAEETQYF,TGTGCCAGCAGCTTAGGACTAGCAGAAGAGACCCAGTACTTC